This T cell receptor beta chain came from a study of T cell repertoires in cytomegalovirus infection. Study-wide background: Well-studied HLA-B-restricted epitopes and recently identified HLA-C-restricted epitopes of CMV were both used in the study. Matching HLA type and CMV infection were both indicated by public TCR beta signatures.

Findings of the study overall: In two of eight donors, the top clonotype was HLA-C-restricted CMV-specific.

Details on this clonotype: Its target is unknown.

The CDR3 runs 13 residues. After removal of 6 bases from V and 5 bases from J, the junction contained 7 bases not matched to a gene. TCRdb redid the calling of the reads with MiXCR, one entry per CDR3 protein. The sample carries 600,000 to 700,000 distinct CDR3 sequences, 30% to 40% recorded once. The sequence derives from a human donor in good health (CMV status not recorded). Some clones in this sample may be carry-over from other donors' samples. This chain joins TRBV12-3 or TRBV12-4 and TRBJ2-7; 7 nucleotides match TRBD1. Specimen: cultured PBMCs, collected from culture after CMV antigen stimulation. The CDR3 DNA sequence: TGTGCCAGCAGAAACAGGGGTCTGAACGAGCAGTACTTC. Encoded protein: CASRNRGLNEQYF.